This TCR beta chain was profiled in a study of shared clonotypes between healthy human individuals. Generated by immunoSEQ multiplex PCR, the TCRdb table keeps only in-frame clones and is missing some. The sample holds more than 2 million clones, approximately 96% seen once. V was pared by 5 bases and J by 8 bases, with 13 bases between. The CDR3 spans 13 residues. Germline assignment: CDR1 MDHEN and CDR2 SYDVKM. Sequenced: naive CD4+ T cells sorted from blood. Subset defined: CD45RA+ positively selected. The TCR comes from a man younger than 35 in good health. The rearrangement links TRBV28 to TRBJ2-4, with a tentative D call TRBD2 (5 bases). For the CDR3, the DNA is TGTGCCAGCAGTAACGGGGTTACTGACATTCAGTACTTC. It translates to CASSNGVTDIQYF.